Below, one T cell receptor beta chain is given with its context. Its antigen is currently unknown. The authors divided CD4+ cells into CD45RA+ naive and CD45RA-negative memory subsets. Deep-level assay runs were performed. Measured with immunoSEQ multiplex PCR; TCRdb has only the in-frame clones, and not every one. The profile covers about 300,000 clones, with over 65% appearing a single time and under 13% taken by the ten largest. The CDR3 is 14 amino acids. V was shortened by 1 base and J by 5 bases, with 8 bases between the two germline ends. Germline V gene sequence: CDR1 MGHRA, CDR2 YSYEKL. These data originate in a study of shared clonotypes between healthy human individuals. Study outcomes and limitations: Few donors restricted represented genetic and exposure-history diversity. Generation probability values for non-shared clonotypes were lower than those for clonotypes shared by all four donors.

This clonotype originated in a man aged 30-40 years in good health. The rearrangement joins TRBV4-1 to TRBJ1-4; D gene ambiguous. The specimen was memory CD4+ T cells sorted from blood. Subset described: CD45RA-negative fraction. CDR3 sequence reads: CASSQVQINEKLFF. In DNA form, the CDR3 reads TGCGCCAGCAGCCAAGTACAGATAAATGAAAAACTGTTTTTT.